Reported below is one TCR beta chain. The antigen this receptor binds is unknown. No base quality values were provided; no much bigger clone lies one nucleotide off. The data derive from a study of beta chain features in type 1 diabetes (dated 2018 in TCRdb). With respect to the entire study: Mean age, gender distribution, total cell number and subset yield did not differ between patients and healthy donors. Across all samples, roughly 110,000,000 sorted cells were examined, and cell number per subset correlated strongly with RNA yield. In the study, recently diagnosed type 1 diabetes patients and matched healthy donors were compared on the TCRB repertoires of their sorted circulating CD4+ T cell subsets. Regulatory and stem cell-like memory subsets were obtained from only 8 patients and about 8 healthy donors, while naive and central memory subsets were obtained from all 30 or so donors. What the authors observed across the whole study: Because the HLA sub-analyses included only small numbers of individuals, any influence of HLA type on TCRB rearrangement was left unresolved. Because cDNA rather than genomic DNA was sequenced, highly expressing activated cells could have been over-represented, although no difference in activation and CD3 levels was found between groups. Naive, central memory and regulatory TCRB repertoires appeared to be more alike among patients than among healthy donors. PCR might favor shorter templates, but patient and control samples were amplified and corrected together, so any skew would affect both groups equally. In all four CD4+ subsets, TCRB CDR3 length was moderately but significantly shorter in type 1 diabetes patients. Fewer insertions and more nucleotide deletions at VDJ recombination sites were observed in patients with type 1 diabetes, implying thymic rearrangement abnormalities.

V trim: 3 bases; J trim: 7 bases; unmatched bases: 6. Via the germline V gene, CDR1 is MDHEN and CDR2 SYDVKM. Measured from the cysteine to the phenylalanine, the CDR3 is 15 residues long. Kept here is only the CDR3 DNA, which spans 45 bases and is read in frame from base 1. Each donor gave one peripheral blood draw, around 100 mL on average, collected into heparinised tubes. Naive, central memory, regulatory and stem cell-like memory CD4+ T cells were sorted on a BD FACSAria II using a panel including CD45RO, CCR7, CD25, CD127, CD95 and CD27. Purity was above 95% for every sorted population. PBMCs were isolated right away by Lymphoprep density gradient centrifugation and were stained directly, without culture. Samples were stained and sorted in pairs, with one healthy donor and one patient per experiment, so that batch effects were minimized. All of the isolated RNA was reverse transcribed with the High Capacity cDNA Reverse Transcription Kit, so expressed TCRB transcripts were sequenced. Deep immunoSEQ sequencing was performed on naive, central memory and regulatory T cell samples, with an average of approximately 3.9 million total reads per sample. Sorted cells were lysed in RLT buffer, and RNA was extracted using DNase-treated RNeasy Micro or Mini kits according to cell number. To prevent cross-contamination, every cell subset was processed on its own, while patient and healthy donor samples were processed together. TCRB sequences were amplified from cDNA with the immunoSEQ multiplex PCR, producing 87-bp fragments spanning the CDR3 region. Sequencing of the amplicons was performed on the Illumina HiSeq platform. The source study handled its data this way. PCR bias was corrected computationally using synthetic template baselines, and reads within Hamming distance 2 were collapsed, with unmergeable singletons discarded. Reads were aligned to IMGT to assign V, D and J genes, CDR3 length, and insertions or deletions at six rearrangement sites. Clonotype counts were normalized to sorted cell number within each subset before computing true diversity and Gini coefficients with the tcR R package. The overlap coefficient, calculated on TCRB nucleotide sequences, was used to quantify repertoire sharing. TCRdb holds this immuneACCESS table with in-frame rearrangements only. Some clones are missing; in checked studies, unresolved V genes explain under half, and the rest has no known cause. That table gives V, J and clone size, and the DNA gave D and trimming. The sample data list about 120,000 clones, and 16% of these were observed just once. Clones ranked in the top ten supply about 2.1% of the sample.

Recombination linked TRBV28 to TRBJ1-5, with 10 bases in between that match TRBD1. The sample taken for sequencing was central memory CD4+ T cells from blood. The receptor was derived from a man younger than 40 with type 1 diabetes. The DNA is as follows: TGTGCCAGCAGTTTCTCGGGACAGGGGTGGCAGCCCCAGCATTTT. It is translated as CASSFSGQGWQPQHF.